Listed here is a single TCR beta chain. Its specificity is not known. Clones were read by immunoSEQ multiplex PCR, and TCRdb kept only the in-frame ones, dropping some. The table lists over 100,000 clones, 90% to 95% of them singletons. This specimen comes from a study of siplizumab effects on memory and regulatory T cells. Study results and caveats: The study found naive T cells seemingly more diverse than memory cells and seemingly major alloresponse contributors.

V was trimmed by 10 bases and J by 8 bases, leaving 17 bases between them. CDR3 length equals 13 residues. The germline CDR1 and CDR2 sequences are SNHLY and FYNNEI. This TCR came from a human donor in good health. The chain joins TRBV2 to TRBJ1-4, with D possibly matching TRBD1 (6 bases). The sequencing input was non-Treg CD4+ T cells sorted from blood. The CDR3 DNA is TGTGCCACTTCGGGACAAACGGGAGAAAAACTGTTTTTT. This sequence encodes CATSGQTGEKLFF.